These T cell receptor beta chains were read from a single sample in a study of blood T cell repertoires in COVID-19. Sequencing used immunoSEQ multiplex PCR; TCRdb keeps in-frame clones, though not all of them. The sample yields some 99,000 clones, less than 85% seen once. The source material was peripheral blood. The receptors were gathered from a woman in her fifties or sixties with acute or convalescent COVID-19. CDR3s include the opening cysteine and the closing phenylalanine or tryptophan. The D gene is left open where the match is weak. The size entry is marked missing in some rows and otherwise reads once, few, many or a size class.

CDR3 DNA: TGTGCCAGCAGTTTTTTGCAGTCCAAAAACATTCAGTACTTC; CDR3 protein: CASSFLQSKNIQYF; D gene: .; V gene: TRBV28; J gene: TRBJ2-4; clone size: .
CDR3 DNA: TGTGCCAGCAGCTTGGCCTTAGGGACTAGCGGGATTGAGCAGTTCTTC; CDR3 protein: CASSLALGTSGIEQFF; D gene: TRBD2; V gene: TRBV5-5; J gene: TRBJ2-1; clone size: .
CDR3 DNA: TGCGCCAGCAGCCGCGCGGGGCGGGAGATAGGTAATGAGCAGTTCTTC; CDR3 protein: CASSRAGREIGNEQFF; D gene: TRBD2; V gene: TRBV4-1; J gene: TRBJ2-1; clone size: .
CDR3 DNA: TGTGCCAGCAGCTATAGCTCAGGGGCGCGAGATTCACCCCTCCACTTT; CDR3 protein: CASSYSSGARDSPLHF; D gene: .; V gene: TRBV11-2; J gene: TRBJ1-6; clone size: few
CDR3 DNA: TGCGCCAGCAGCTTGGGCGGGGGAGAATACAATGAGCAGTTCTTC; CDR3 protein: CASSLGGGEYNEQFF; D gene: TRBD2; V gene: TRBV5-1; J gene: TRBJ2-1; clone size: once
CDR3 DNA: TGTGCCAGCAGTTTGGAGGGGAAGCAGTACTTC; CDR3 protein: CASSLEGKQYF; D gene: .; V gene: TRBV28; J gene: TRBJ2-7; clone size: .
CDR3 DNA: TGTGCCAGCAGCGTAGAAATGGCGGCGGGCAATGAGCAGTTCTTC; CDR3 protein: CASSVEMAAGNEQFF; D gene: .; V gene: TRBV9; J gene: TRBJ2-1; clone size: .
CDR3 DNA: TGTGCCAGCAGCTTGGGCGGGAGGGGCGCAGATACGCAGTATTTT; CDR3 protein: CASSLGGRGADTQYF; D gene: TRBD2; V gene: TRBV7-9; J gene: TRBJ2-3; clone size: .
CDR3 DNA: TGCGCCAGCAGTCAACGAAAGAAGGGTAGCAATGACAGCTCTGGGGCCAACGTCCTGACTTTC; CDR3 protein: CASSQRKKGSNDSSGANVLTF; D gene: .; V gene: TRBV23-1; J gene: TRBJ2-6; clone size: .
CDR3 DNA: TGCGCCAGCAGCCAAGATTGGGAACAGGGGCGGCACTATGGCTACACCTTC; CDR3 protein: CASSQDWEQGRHYGYTF; D gene: TRBD1; V gene: TRBV4-1; J gene: TRBJ1-2; clone size: .